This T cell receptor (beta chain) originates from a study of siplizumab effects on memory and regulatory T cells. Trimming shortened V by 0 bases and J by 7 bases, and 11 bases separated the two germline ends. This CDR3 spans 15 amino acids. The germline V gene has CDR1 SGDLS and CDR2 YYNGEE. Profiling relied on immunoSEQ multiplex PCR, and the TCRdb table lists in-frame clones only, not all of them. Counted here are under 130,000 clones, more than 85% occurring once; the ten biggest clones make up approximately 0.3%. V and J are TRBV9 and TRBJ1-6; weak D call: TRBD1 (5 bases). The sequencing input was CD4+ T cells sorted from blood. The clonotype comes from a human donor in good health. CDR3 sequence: CASSVGTGGNSPLHF. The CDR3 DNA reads TGTGCCAGCAGCGTAGGTACGGGGGGAAATTCACCCCTCCACTTT.